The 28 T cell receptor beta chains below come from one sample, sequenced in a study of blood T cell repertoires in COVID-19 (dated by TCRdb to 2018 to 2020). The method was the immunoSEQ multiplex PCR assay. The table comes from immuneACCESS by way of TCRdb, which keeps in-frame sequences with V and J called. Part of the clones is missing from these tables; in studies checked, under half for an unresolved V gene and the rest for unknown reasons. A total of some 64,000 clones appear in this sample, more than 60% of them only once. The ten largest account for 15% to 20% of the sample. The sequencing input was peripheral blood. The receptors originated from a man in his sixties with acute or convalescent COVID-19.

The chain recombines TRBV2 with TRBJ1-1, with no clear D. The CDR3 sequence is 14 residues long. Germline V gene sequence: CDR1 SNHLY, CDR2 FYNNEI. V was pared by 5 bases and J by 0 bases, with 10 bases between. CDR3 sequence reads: CASSPRLVNTEAFF. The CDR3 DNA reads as TGTGCCAGCAGTCCTCGGTTGGTGAACACTGAAGCTTTCTTT.

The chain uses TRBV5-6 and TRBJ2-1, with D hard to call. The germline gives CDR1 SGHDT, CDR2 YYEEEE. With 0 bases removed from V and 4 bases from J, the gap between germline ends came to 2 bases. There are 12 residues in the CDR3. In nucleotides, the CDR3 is TGTGCCAGCAGCTTGGCTTACAATGAGCAGTTCTTC. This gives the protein CASSLAYNEQFF.

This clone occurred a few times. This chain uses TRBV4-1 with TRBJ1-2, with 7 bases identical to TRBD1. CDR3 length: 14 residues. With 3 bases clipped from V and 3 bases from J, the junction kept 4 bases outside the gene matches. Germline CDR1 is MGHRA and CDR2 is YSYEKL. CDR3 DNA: TGCGCCAGCAGCCAGAGGACAGGCGACTATGGCTACACCTTC. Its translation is CASSQRTGDYGYTF.

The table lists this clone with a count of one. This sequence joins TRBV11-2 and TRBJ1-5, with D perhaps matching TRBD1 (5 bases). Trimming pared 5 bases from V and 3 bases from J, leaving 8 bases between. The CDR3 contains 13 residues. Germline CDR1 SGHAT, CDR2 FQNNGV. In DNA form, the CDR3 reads TGTGCCAGCAGCCGGGGGGTCAATCAGCCCCAGCATTTT. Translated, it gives CASSRGVNQPQHF.

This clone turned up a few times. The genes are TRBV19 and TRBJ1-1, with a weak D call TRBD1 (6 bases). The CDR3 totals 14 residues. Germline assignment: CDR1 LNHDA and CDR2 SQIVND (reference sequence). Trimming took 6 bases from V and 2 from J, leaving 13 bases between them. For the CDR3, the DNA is TGTGCCAGTAGCCCAGGGACACCTAACACTGAAGCTTTCTTT. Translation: CASSPGTPNTEAFF.

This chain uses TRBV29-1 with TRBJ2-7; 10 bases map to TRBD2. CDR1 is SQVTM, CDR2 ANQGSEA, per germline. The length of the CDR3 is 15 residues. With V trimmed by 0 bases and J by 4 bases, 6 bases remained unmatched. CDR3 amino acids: CSVEDEREGRYEQYF. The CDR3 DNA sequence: TGCAGCGTTGAAGACGAGCGGGAGGGCCGGTACGAGCAGTACTTC.

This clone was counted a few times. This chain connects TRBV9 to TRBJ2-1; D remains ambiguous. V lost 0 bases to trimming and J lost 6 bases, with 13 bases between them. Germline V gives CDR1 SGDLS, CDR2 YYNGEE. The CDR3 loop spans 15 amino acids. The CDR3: CASSVGVAESNEQFF. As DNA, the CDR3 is TGTGCCAGCAGCGTAGGAGTAGCAGAGAGCAATGAGCAGTTCTTC.

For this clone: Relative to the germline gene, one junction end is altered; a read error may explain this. The DNA of the CDR3 is TGTGCCAGCTCAACAAATGAAAAACTGTTTTTT. This translates into CASSTNEKLFF. The V call is TRBV18, the J call TRBJ1-4; unclear D gene. Germline CDR1 is KGHSH and CDR2 is LQKENI. CDR3 length: 11 amino acids.

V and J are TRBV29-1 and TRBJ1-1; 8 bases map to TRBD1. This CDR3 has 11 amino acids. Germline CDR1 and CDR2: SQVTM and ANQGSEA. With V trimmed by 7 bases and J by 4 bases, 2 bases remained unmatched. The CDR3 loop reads CSADRGTEAFF. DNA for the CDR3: TGCAGCGCAGACAGGGGCACTGAAGCTTTCTTT.

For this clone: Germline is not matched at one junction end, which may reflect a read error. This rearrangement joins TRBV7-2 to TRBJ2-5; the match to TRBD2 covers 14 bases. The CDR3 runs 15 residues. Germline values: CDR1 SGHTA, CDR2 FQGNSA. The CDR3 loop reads CANSPGTSGSKTQYF. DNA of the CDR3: TGTGCCAACAGCCCCGGGACTAGCGGGAGCAAGACCCAGTACTTC.

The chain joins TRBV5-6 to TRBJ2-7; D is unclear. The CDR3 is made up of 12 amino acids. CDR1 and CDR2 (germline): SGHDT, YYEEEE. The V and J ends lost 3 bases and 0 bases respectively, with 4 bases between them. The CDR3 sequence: CASSYSSYEQYF. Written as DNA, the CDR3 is TGTGCCAGCAGCTATAGCTCCTACGAGCAGTACTTC.

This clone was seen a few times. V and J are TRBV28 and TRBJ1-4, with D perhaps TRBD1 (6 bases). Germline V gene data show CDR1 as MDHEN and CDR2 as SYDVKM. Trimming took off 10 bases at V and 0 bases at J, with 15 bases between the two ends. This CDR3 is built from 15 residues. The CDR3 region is CATTTGVTTNEKLFF. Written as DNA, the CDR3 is TGTGCCACCACGACAGGAGTCACAACTAATGAAAAACTGTTTTTT.

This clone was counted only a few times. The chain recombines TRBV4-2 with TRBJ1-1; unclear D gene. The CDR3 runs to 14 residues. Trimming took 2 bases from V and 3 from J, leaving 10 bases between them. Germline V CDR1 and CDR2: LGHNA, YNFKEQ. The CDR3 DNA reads TGTGCCAGCAGCCAAACGCGTACCGACACTGAAGCTTTCTTT. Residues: CASSQTRTDTEAFF.

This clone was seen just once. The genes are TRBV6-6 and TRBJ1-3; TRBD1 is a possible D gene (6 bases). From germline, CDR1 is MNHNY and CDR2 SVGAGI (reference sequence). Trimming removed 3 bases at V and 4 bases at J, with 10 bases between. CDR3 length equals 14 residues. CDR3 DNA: TGTGCCAGCAGTTATCGGCAGGGGGGAAACACCATATATTTT. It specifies CASSYRQGGNTIYF.

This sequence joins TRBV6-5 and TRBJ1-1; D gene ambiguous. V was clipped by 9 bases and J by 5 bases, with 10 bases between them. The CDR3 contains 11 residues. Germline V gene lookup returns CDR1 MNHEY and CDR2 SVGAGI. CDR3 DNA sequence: TGTGCCAGTACGGCGGGGACTGAAGCTTTCTTT. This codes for CASTAGTEAFF.

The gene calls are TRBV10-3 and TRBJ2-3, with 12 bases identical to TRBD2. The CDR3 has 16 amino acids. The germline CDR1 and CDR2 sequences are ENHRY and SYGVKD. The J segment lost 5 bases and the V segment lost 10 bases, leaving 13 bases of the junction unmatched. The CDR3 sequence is CATSSPLAGGVDTQYF. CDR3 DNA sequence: TGTGCCACCTCGAGTCCCCTAGCGGGGGGGGTAGATACGCAGTATTTT.

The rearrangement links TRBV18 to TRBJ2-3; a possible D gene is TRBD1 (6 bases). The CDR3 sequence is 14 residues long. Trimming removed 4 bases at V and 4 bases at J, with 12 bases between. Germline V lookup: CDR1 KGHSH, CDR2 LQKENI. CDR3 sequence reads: CASSLRQASDTQYF. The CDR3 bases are TGTGCCAGCTCACTCCGACAGGCATCAGATACGCAGTATTTT.

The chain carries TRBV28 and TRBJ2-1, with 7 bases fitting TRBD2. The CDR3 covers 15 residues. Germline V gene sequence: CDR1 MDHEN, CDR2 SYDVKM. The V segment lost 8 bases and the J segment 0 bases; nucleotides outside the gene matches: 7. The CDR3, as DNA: TGTGCCAGCGCCCCTAGCGGTAGCTCCTACAATGAGCAGTTCTTC. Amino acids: CASAPSGSSYNEQFF.

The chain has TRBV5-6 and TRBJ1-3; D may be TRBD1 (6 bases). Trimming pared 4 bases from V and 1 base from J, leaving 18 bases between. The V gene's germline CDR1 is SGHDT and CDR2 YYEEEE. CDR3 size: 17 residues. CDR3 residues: CASSVIQGRSSGNTIYF. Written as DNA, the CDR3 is TGTGCCAGCAGCGTAATACAGGGTAGAAGTTCTGGAAACACCATATATTTT. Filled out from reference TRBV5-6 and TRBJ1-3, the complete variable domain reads DAGVTQSPTHLIKTRGQQVTLRCSPKSGHDTVSWYQQALGQGPQFIFQYYEEEERQRGNFPDRFSGHQFPNYSSELNVNALLLGDSALYLCASSVIQGRSSGNTIYFGEGSWLTVV.

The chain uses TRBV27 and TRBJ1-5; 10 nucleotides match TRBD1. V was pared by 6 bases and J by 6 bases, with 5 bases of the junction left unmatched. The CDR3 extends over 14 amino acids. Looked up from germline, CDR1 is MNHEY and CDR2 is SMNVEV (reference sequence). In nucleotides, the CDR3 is TGTGCCAGCAGCCGGGACAGGGGTATTCAGCCCCAGCATTTT. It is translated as CASSRDRGIQPQHF.

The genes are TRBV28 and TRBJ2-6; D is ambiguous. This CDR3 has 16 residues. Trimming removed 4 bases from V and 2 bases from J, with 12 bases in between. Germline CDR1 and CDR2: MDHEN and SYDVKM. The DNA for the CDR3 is TGTGCCAGCAGTTCGACTCCAGAGGCTGGGGCCAACGTCCTGACTTTC. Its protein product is CASSSTPEAGANVLTF.

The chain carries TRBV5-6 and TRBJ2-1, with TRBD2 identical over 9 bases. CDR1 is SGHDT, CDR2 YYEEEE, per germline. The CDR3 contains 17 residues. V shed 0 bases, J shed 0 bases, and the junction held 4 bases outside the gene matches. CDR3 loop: CASSLVSGRSSYNEQFF. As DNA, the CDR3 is TGTGCCAGCAGCTTGGTAAGCGGGAGGAGCTCCTACAATGAGCAGTTCTTC. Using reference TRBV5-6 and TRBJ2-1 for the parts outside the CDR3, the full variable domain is DAGVTQSPTHLIKTRGQQVTLRCSPKSGHDTVSWYQQALGQGPQFIFQYYEEEERQRGNFPDRFSGHQFPNYSSELNVNALLLGDSALYLCASSLVSGRSSYNEQFFGPGTRLTVL.

Written as DNA, the CDR3 is TGTGCCAGCAGCCAGACAGGCGGCAATCAGCCCCAGCATTTT. Amino acid sequence: CASSQTGGNQPQHF. The rearrangement joins TRBV9 to TRBJ1-5; D possibly corresponds to TRBD1 (6 bases). Deletions cut 4 bases from V and 2 bases from J, with 10 bases between. The CDR3 is made up of 14 amino acids. The germline V gene encodes CDR1 SGDLS and CDR2 YYNGEE.

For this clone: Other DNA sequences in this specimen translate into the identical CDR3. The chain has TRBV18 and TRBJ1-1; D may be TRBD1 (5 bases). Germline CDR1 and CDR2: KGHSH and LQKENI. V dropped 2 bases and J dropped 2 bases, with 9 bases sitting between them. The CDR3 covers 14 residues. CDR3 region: CASSPVQGNTEAFF. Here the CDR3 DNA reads TGTGCCAGCTCACCAGTTCAGGGTAACACTGAAGCTTTCTTT.

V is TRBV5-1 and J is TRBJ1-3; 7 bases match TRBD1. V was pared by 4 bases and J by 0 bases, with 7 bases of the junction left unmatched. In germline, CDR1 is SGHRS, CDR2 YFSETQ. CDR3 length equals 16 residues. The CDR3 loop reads CASSPMTGSSGNTIYF. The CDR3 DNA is TGCGCCAGCAGCCCAATGACAGGGAGCTCTGGAAACACCATATATTTT.

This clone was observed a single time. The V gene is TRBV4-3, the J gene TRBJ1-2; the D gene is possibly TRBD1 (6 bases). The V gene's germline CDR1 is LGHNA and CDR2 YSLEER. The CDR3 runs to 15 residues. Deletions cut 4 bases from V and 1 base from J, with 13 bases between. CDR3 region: CASSPDSQLNYGYTF. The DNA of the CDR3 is TGCGCCAGCAGCCCGGACAGTCAGCTTAACTATGGCTACACCTTC.

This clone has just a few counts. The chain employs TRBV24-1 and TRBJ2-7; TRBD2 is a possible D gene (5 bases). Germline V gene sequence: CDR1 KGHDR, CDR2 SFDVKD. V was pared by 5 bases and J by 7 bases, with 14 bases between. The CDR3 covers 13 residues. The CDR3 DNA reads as TGTGCCACCAGTGTGAGTGCGTGGAGGGAGCAGTACTTC. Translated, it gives CATSVSAWREQYF.

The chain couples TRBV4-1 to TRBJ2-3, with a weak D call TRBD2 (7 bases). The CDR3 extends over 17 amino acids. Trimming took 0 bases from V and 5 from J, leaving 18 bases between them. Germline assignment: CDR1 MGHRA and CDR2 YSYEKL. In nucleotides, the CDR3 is TGCGCCAGCAGCCAAGAGAGAGGGAGGGGGAAAAAAGATACGCAGTATTTT. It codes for CASSQERGRGKKDTQYF.